A selection of T cell receptor beta chains follows, all from one sample in a study of cytotoxic CD8 clonotypes in ibrutinib-treated CLL. Assay: immunoSEQ multiplex PCR; the TCRdb copy retains only in-frame clones and omits some. Of hundreds of thousands of clones in the sample, approximately 80% were seen once. The source material was PBMCs, sampled before ibrutinib treatment. The source of these receptors is a human donor with chronic lymphocytic leukemia. CDR3s include the opening cysteine and the closing phenylalanine or tryptophan. Fields, in order: clone size, V gene, J gene, D gene, CDR3 protein, CDR3 DNA. The D gene is left open where the match is weak. Clone size is given for some rows only: seen once, a few or many times, or a class if the clone is expanded.

clone size: NA; V gene: TRBV7-3; J gene: TRBJ1-2; D gene: TRBD1; CDR3 protein: CASSLTGTGGYGYTF; CDR3 DNA: TGTGCCAGCAGCTTAACCGGGACAGGGGGCTATGGCTACACCTTC
clone size: NA; V gene: TRBV2; J gene: TRBJ1-4; D gene: NA; CDR3 protein: CASRTEPNEKLFF; CDR3 DNA: TGTGCCAGCAGGACAGAACCTAATGAAAAACTGTTTTTT
clone size: NA; V gene: TRBV4-3; J gene: TRBJ1-1; D gene: TRBD1; CDR3 protein: CASSPQQGQLLTEAFF; CDR3 DNA: TGCGCCAGCAGCCCGCAACAGGGGCAATTATTGACTGAAGCTTTCTTT
clone size: NA; V gene: TRBV2; J gene: TRBJ2-3; D gene: NA; CDR3 protein: CASSESTSTDTQYF; CDR3 DNA: TGTGCCAGCAGCGAATCTACTAGCACAGATACGCAGTATTTT
clone size: NA; V gene: TRBV2; J gene: TRBJ2-2; D gene: TRBD2; CDR3 protein: CASSVRLAGAVGTGELFF; CDR3 DNA: TGTGCCAGCAGTGTACGGCTAGCGGGAGCGGTTGGCACCGGGGAGCTGTTTTTT
clone size: NA; V gene: TRBV5-6; J gene: TRBJ2-1; D gene: TRBD1; CDR3 protein: CASSEGTGGSYNEQFF; CDR3 DNA: TGTGCCAGCAGCGAAGGGACAGGGGGGAGCTACAATGAGCAGTTCTTC
clone size: NA; V gene: TRBV7-2; J gene: TRBJ2-7; D gene: TRBD2; CDR3 protein: CASSLAGLAHYEQYF; CDR3 DNA: TGTGCCAGCAGCTTAGCGGGACTAGCGCACTACGAGCAGTACTTC
clone size: once; V gene: TRBV11-2; J gene: TRBJ2-2; D gene: NA; CDR3 protein: CASSPRGSLRELFF; CDR3 DNA: TGTGCCAGCAGCCCCCGGGGTAGCCTTCGAGAGCTGTTTTTT
clone size: once; V gene: TRBV4-3; J gene: TRBJ2-1; D gene: TRBD2; CDR3 protein: CASSQDRIAGGNEQFF; CDR3 DNA: TGCGCCAGCAGCCAAGATCGGATAGCGGGAGGTAATGAGCAGTTCTTC
clone size: NA; V gene: TRBV9; J gene: TRBJ2-7; D gene: TRBD2; CDR3 protein: CASSVISGRLYEQYF; CDR3 DNA: TGTGCCAGCAGCGTGATTAGCGGGAGGCTCTACGAGCAGTACTTC
clone size: NA; V gene: TRBV7-9; J gene: TRBJ1-2; D gene: NA; CDR3 protein: CASSLAAHARYGYTF; CDR3 DNA: TGTGCCAGCAGCTTAGCGGCACACGCAAGATATGGCTACACCTTC
clone size: NA; V gene: TRBV6-4; J gene: TRBJ2-7; D gene: TRBD2; CDR3 protein: CASSDASTSATYEQYF; CDR3 DNA: TGTGCCAGCAGTGACGCCTCGACTAGCGCCACCTACGAGCAGTACTTC
clone size: once; V gene: TRBV2; J gene: TRBJ1-5; D gene: NA; CDR3 protein: CASSDSRGQPQHF; CDR3 DNA: TGTGCCAGCAGTGATAGTCGGGGTCAGCCCCAGCATTTT